Reported below is one T cell receptor beta chain. The CDR3 spans 15 residues. The V gene end was trimmed by 5 bases and the J gene end by 4 bases; junction bases not matched to a gene: 6. From germline, CDR1 is SGHTA and CDR2 FQGNSA. Authors' methods: Researchers report that nucleated cell counts were estimated from reference gene primer amplification. Only in-frame clones appear in the TCRdb table, and some are missing; sequencing was by immunoSEQ multiplex PCR. That table is the source of V, J and clone size, and D and trimming were worked out from the DNA. The sample holds about 140,000 clones; 88% are singletons and the top ten take roughly a tenth. This sample stems from a study of blood T cell repertoires in COVID-19. Study-wide background: Specimens from acute and convalescent COVID-19 originated in the United States, Italy and Spain. From T cells, B-cell-depleted T cells, or PBMCs came the material, which was cDNA or gDNA.

The V gene is TRBV7-2, the J gene TRBJ2-7; 12 bases are shared with TRBD1. The specimen sequenced was peripheral blood. This receptor was identified in a man in his fifties with active or convalescent COVID-19. The CDR3 DNA sequence: TGTGCCAGCAGCGCCCGGGACAGGGGGCTATACGAGCAGTACTTC. It translates to CASSARDRGLYEQYF.